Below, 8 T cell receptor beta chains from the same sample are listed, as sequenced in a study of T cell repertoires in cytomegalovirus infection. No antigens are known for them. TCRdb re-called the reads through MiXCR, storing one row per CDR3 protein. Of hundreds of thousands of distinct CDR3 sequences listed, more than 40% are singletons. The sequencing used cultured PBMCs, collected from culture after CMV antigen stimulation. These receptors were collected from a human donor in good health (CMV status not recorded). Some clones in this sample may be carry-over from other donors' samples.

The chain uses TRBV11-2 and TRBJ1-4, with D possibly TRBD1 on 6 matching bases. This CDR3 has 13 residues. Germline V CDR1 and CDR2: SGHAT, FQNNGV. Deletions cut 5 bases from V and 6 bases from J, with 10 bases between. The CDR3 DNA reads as TGTGCCAGCAGCGGGCAGGGGTATGAAAAACTGTTTTTT. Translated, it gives CASSGQGYEKLFF.

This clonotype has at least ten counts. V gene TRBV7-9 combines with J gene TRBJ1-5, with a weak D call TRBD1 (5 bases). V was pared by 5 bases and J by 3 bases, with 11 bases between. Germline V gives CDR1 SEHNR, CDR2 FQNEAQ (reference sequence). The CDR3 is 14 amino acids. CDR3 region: CASSHGAFNQPQHF. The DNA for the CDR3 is TGTGCCAGCAGCCACGGGGCCTTCAATCAGCCCCAGCATTTT.

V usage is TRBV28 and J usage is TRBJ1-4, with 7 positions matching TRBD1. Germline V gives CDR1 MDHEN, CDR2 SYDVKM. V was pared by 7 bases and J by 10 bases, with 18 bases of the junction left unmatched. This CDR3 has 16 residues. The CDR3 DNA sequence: TGTGCCAGCAACCGCCCGTTCGGGACAGAGCGGGGAAAACTGTTTTTT. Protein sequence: CASNRPFGTERGKLFF.

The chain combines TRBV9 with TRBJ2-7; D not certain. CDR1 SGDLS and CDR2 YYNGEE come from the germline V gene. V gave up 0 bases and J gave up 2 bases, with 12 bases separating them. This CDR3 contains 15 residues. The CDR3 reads CASSVAGQPTYEQYF. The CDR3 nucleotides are TGTGCCAGCAGCGTAGCGGGTCAGCCCACCTACGAGCAGTACTTC.

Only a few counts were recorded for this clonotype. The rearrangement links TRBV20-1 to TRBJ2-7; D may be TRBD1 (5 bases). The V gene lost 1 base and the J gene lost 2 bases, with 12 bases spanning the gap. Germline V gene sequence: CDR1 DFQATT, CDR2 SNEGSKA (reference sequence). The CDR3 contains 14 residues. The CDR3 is CSARGRTRTYEQYF. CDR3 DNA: TGCAGTGCTAGAGGGCGGACACGGACCTACGAGCAGTACTTC.

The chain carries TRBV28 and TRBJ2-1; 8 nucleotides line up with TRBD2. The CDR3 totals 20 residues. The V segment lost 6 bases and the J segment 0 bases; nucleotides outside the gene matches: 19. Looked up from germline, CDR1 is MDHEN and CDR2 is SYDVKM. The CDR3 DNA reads TGTGCCAGCAGACACGTAGCGGGATCAGTTCCACGGAGCTCCTACAATGAGCAGTTCTTC. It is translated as CASRHVAGSVPRSSYNEQFF.

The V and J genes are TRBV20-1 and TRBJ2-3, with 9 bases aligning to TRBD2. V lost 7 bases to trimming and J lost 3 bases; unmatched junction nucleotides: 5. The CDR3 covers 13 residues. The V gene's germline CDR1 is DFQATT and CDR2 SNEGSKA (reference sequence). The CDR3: CSVRGGGTDTQYF. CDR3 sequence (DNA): TGCAGTGTGCGGGGGGGCGGGACAGATACGCAGTATTTT.

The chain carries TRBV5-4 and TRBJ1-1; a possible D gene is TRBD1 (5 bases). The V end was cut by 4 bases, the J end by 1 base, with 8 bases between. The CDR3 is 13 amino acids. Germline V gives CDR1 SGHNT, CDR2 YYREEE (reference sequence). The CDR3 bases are TGTGCCAGCAGCAATGGACAGAACACTGAAGCTTTCTTT. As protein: CASSNGQNTEAFF.